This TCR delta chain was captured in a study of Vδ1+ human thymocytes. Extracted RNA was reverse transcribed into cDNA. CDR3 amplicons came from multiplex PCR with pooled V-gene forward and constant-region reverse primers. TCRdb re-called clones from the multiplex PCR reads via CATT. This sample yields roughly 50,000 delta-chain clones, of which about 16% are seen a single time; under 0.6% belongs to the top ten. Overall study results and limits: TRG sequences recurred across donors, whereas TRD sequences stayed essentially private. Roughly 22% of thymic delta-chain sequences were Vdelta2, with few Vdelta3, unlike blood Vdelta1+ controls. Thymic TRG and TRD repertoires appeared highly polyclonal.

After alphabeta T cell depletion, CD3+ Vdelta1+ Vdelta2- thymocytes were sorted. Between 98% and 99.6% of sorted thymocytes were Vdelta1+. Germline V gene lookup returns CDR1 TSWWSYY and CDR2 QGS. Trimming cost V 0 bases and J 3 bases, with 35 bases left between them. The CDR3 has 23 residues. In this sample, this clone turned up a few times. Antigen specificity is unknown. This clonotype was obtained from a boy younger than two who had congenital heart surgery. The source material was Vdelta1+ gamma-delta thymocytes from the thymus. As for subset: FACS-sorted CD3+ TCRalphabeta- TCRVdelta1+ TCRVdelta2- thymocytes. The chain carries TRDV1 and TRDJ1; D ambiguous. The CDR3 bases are TGTGCTCTTGGGGAACTTCGAGGCAGTTTATCGCGGAGAGGGACACTAATTGCCGATAAACTCATCTTT. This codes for CALGELRGSLSRRGTLIADKLIF.